A single TCR beta chain is shown here with its context. Assay: immunoSEQ multiplex PCR; the TCRdb copy retains only in-frame clones and omits some. The data show more than 45,000 clones, with around 86% seen just once and around 16% held by the top ten. Pretreatment sampling and on-treatment sampling together yielded between 1 and 8 samples for each patient. This sample stems from a study of PD-L1 blockade in urothelial cancer. Germline V gene sequence: CDR1 LNHNV, CDR2 YYDKDF (reference sequence). The CDR3 has 14 amino acids. Trimming removed 0 bases at V and 8 bases at J, with 13 bases between. The chain links TRBV15 to TRBJ1-2; no clear D. The receptor was derived from a man aged 55 to 70 with urothelial cancer. The source material was PBMCs, sampled around atezolizumab (anti-PD-L1) treatment. CDR3 nucleotide sequence: TGTGCCACCAGCAGAGATGGGCCCTTCCAAGGCTACACCTTC. Translation gives CATSRDGPFQGYTF.